A selection of T cell receptor beta chains follows, all from one sample in a study of blood T cell repertoires in COVID-19. Repertoires were generated with immunoSEQ multiplex PCR, while TCRdb's copy carries only in-frame clones and drops some. In the table there are 200,000 to 250,000 clones, roughly 75% of which are singletons. Sequenced input: peripheral blood. The receptors come from a woman aged 70-85 years with acute or convalescent COVID-19. Both conserved end residues are trimmed from each CDR3. Fields, in order: J gene, D gene, V gene, CDR3 protein. The D gene is left open where the match is weak.

J gene: TRBJ1-3
D gene: -
V gene: TRBV5-5
CDR3 protein: ASSSLRDSGNTIY

J gene: TRBJ1-1
D gene: TRBD1
V gene: TRBV3-1/TRBV3-2
CDR3 protein: ASSQWTGGNEAF

J gene: TRBJ2-5
D gene: TRBD2
V gene: TRBV7-2
CDR3 protein: ASSLGLAGGPGETQY

J gene: TRBJ2-7
D gene: TRBD1
V gene: TRBV6-1
CDR3 protein: ASSEGPGGYEQY

J gene: TRBJ1-5
D gene: -
V gene: TRBV7-9
CDR3 protein: ASSLGAQVPQH

J gene: TRBJ2-1
D gene: TRBD2
V gene: TRBV11-3
CDR3 protein: ASSLTTSGGNQF

J gene: TRBJ1-6
D gene: -
V gene: TRBV5-7
CDR3 protein: ASSLVEYNSPLH

J gene: TRBJ2-5
D gene: -
V gene: TRBV7-3
CDR3 protein: ASSLSGGQETQY

J gene: TRBJ2-7
D gene: TRBD1
V gene: TRBV29-1
CDR3 protein: SVDRRGTGAYEQY

J gene: TRBJ1-3
D gene: -
V gene: TRBV6-4
CDR3 protein: ASSGETAGSGNTIY

J gene: TRBJ2-5
D gene: TRBD2
V gene: TRBV29-1
CDR3 protein: STTQRGPQETQY

J gene: TRBJ2-2
D gene: TRBD2
V gene: TRBV5-4
CDR3 protein: ASSLRTSGGAGELF

J gene: TRBJ1-2
D gene: -
V gene: TRBV10-3
CDR3 protein: AIGPNYGYT

J gene: TRBJ2-4
D gene: -
V gene: TRBV30
CDR3 protein: AWRSPELAKNIQY

J gene: TRBJ2-1
D gene: TRBD2
V gene: TRBV2
CDR3 protein: ASLRGSSYNEQF

J gene: TRBJ2-5
D gene: -
V gene: TRBV7-2
CDR3 protein: ASSRDFQETQY

J gene: TRBJ2-5
D gene: TRBD2
V gene: TRBV3-1/TRBV3-2
CDR3 protein: ASSLGTIKETQY

J gene: TRBJ2-7
D gene: -
V gene: TRBV10-3
CDR3 protein: AISESMARYEQY

J gene: TRBJ1-5
D gene: -
V gene: TRBV19
CDR3 protein: ASSIDDSLQPQH

J gene: TRBJ2-1
D gene: -
V gene: TRBV14
CDR3 protein: ASSHTGSSYNEQF

J gene: TRBJ1-1
D gene: TRBD1
V gene: TRBV2
CDR3 protein: ASRGWDRMNTEAF

J gene: TRBJ2-7
D gene: TRBD2
V gene: TRBV7-2
CDR3 protein: ASSLSGGGDEQY

J gene: TRBJ1-4
D gene: TRBD1
V gene: TRBV30
CDR3 protein: AWRAPDRDEKLF

J gene: TRBJ2-3
D gene: TRBD2
V gene: TRBV7-9
CDR3 protein: ASSPRTSRGTDTQY